These 22 T cell receptor beta chains share one sample of origin, sequenced in a study of cytomegalovirus exposure and HLA in healthy donors. The PCR employed 60 Vbeta primers together with 13 Jbeta primers. The data were produced by immunoSEQ multiplex PCR, yet TCRdb's version contains in-frame clones alone and is incomplete. The sample shows around 90,000 clones, 70% to 85% of them seen only once. Material for sequencing was PBMCs. These receptors were collected from a man between 50 and 59 years old in good health and CMV-seronegative.

The chain carries TRBV6-1 and TRBJ2-5, with D possibly matching TRBD1 (6 bases). Germline CDR1 is MNHNS and CDR2 is SASEGT. Between the trimmed V and J ends, which lost 7 bases and 3 bases, there was a span of 15 bases. The CDR3 runs 14 residues. CDR3 in amino acids: CASTRTAGEETQYF. The CDR3 region has the DNA TGTGCCAGCACCAGAACGGCAGGGGAAGAGACCCAGTACTTC.

The rearrangement joins TRBV12-5 to TRBJ2-7; 11 nucleotides match TRBD1. This CDR3 spans 15 amino acids. Germline V gene lookup returns CDR1 LGHNT and CDR2 FRNRAP. J lost 4 bases, V lost 7 bases, and 9 bases had no gene match. CDR3 in amino acids: CASAHPDRGLYEQYF. In DNA, the CDR3 is TGTGCTAGTGCTCACCCGGACAGGGGGCTTTACGAGCAGTACTTC.

The chain combines TRBV28 with TRBJ1-1, with 9 positions matching TRBD1. This CDR3 region has 16 residues. V gave up 6 bases and J gave up 1 base; unmatched junction bases: 9. Germline V CDR1 and CDR2: MDHEN, SYDVKM. The chain's CDR3 is CASSRGGQGKNTEAFF. For the CDR3, the DNA is TGTGCCAGCAGCCGTGGCGGACAGGGGAAGAACACTGAAGCTTTCTTT.

The chain couples TRBV6-1 to TRBJ2-7; possible D gene TRBD2, 6 bases. V was cut by 1 base and J by 4 bases, with 8 bases left in between. CDR3 length equals 13 residues. Germline V gene lookup returns CDR1 MNHNS and CDR2 SASEGT. The CDR3 protein is CASSEGGDYEQYF. In DNA form, the CDR3 reads TGTGCCAGCAGTGAAGGGGGGGATTACGAGCAGTACTTC.

This CDR3 reads CASSAPGLADYGYTF. CDR3 coding DNA: TGTGCCAGCAGTGCGCCGGGACTAGCGGACTATGGCTACACCTTC. This chain connects TRBV28 to TRBJ1-2; tentatively, D is TRBD1 (5 bases). Per the germline V gene, CDR1 is MDHEN and CDR2 is SYDVKM. This CDR3 is 15 amino acids long. With 5 bases removed from V and 3 bases from J, the gap between germline ends came to 16 bases.

V gene TRBV5-4 combines with J gene TRBJ2-3; D gene unclear. CDR1 and CDR2 from the germline V gene are SGHNT and YYREEE (reference sequence). Between the trimmed V and J ends, which lost 2 bases and 1 base, there was a span of 14 bases. The CDR3 totals 16 residues. Written as DNA, the CDR3 is TGTGCCAGCAGCTTACGGCAGGCAGCTGGCACAGATACGCAGTATTTT. Its translation: CASSLRQAAGTDTQYF.

This clone has a count of ten or more. The chain is built from TRBV7-3 and TRBJ2-1, with 9 positions matching TRBD2. V lost 5 bases to trimming and J lost 7 bases; unmatched junction nucleotides: 18. Germline V CDR1 and CDR2: SGHTA, FQGTGA. CDR3 length equals 18 residues. CDR3 nucleotide sequence: TGTGCCAGCAGCCCCATCAATGGCGCGGGAGGGCCTCGGAATGAGCAGTTCTTC. This codes for CASSPINGAGGPRNEQFF.

As to this clone: Other nucleotide sequences from this sample produce the same CDR3. The chain is built from TRBV18 and TRBJ2-7; 9 bases align to TRBD1. V trimming: 3 bases; J trimming: 0 bases; junction bases outside the gene matches: 0. Germline V lookup: CDR1 KGHSH, CDR2 LQKENI. The CDR3 sequence is 14 residues long. CDR3 sequence reads: CASSPDRGSYEQYF. CDR3 coding DNA: TGTGCCAGCTCACCGGACAGGGGCTCCTACGAGCAGTACTTC.

This clone was seen only once. The chain uses TRBV4-3 and TRBJ2-2; TRBD1 matches at 10 bases. Germline V CDR1 and CDR2: LGHNA, YSLEER. The V segment lost 3 bases and the J segment 6 bases; nucleotides outside the gene matches: 4. This CDR3 is 15 amino acids long. CDR3 nucleotide sequence: TGCGCCAGCAGCCAGGGGACAGGGGTTGCCGGGGAGCTGTTTTTT. Its protein is CASSQGTGVAGELFF.

About this clone itself: This same CDR3 is encoded by further DNA sequences in the sample. This sequence joins TRBV9 and TRBJ2-5, with TRBD2 matching 7 bases. J was trimmed by 2 bases and V by 0 bases; bases with no gene match: 4. The CDR3 is 15 residues long. Germline values: CDR1 SGDLS, CDR2 YYNGEE. For the CDR3, the DNA is TGTGCCAGCAGCGTAGGGGGCGGGAGTCAAGAGACCCAGTACTTC. Protein: CASSVGGGSQETQYF. The complete variable domain, with remaining parts taken from reference TRBV9 and TRBJ2-5, reads DSGVTQTPKHLITATGQRVTLRCSPRSGDLSVYWYQQSLDQGLQFLIQYYNGEERAKGNILERFSAQQFPDLHSELNLSSLELGDSALYFCASSVGGGSQETQYFGPGTRLLVL.

V is TRBV7-2 and J is TRBJ2-7; 7 bases line up with TRBD2. The J segment lost 0 bases and the V segment lost 0 bases, leaving 11 bases of the junction unmatched. The length of the CDR3 is 18 residues. CDR1 is SGHTA, CDR2 FQGNSA, per germline. CDR3 sequence reads: CASSLASGKYQSSYEQYF. The CDR3 DNA reads TGTGCCAGCAGCTTAGCGAGCGGGAAGTACCAGAGCTCCTACGAGCAGTACTTC.

This chain uses TRBV15 with TRBJ1-4; 7 nucleotides match TRBD1. Germline V gene data show CDR1 as LNHNV and CDR2 as YYDKDF (reference sequence). CDR3 length: 17 amino acids. V gave up 3 bases and J gave up 1 base; unmatched junction bases: 8. The CDR3, as DNA: TGTGCCACCAGCAGGCTCTTAACAGGGGTAACTAATGAAAAACTGTTTTTT. It codes for CATSRLLTGVTNEKLFF.

The rearrangement joins TRBV7-9 to TRBJ1-5, with 8 bases aligning to TRBD1. Germline loops: CDR1 SEHNR, CDR2 FQNEAQ (reference sequence). The CDR3 is made up of 15 amino acids. V lost 5 bases, J lost 2 bases, and 5 bases stayed unmatched. The CDR3 DNA sequence: TGTGCCAGCAGCCCCCAGACAGGGGGCAATCAGCCCCAGCATTTT. Translated: CASSPQTGGNQPQHF.

CDR3 sequence reads: CASFARAGTKNIQYF. In DNA form, the CDR3 reads TGTGCCAGCTTCGCGAGGGCGGGAACCAAAAACATTCAGTACTTC. This rearrangement joins TRBV5-8 to TRBJ2-4, with a weak D call TRBD2 (6 bases). The germline CDR1 and CDR2 sequences are SGHTS and YDEGEE. There are 15 residues in the CDR3. Trimming removed 7 bases from V and 2 bases from J, with 16 bases in between.

The CDR3 is CASSLASGNGQPQHF. The CDR3 DNA sequence: TGTGCCAGCAGCTTAGCATCAGGGAATGGTCAGCCCCAGCATTTT. V and J are TRBV7-8 and TRBJ1-5; tentative D call: TRBD1 (5 bases). The CDR3 length is 15 residues. Germline-derived CDR1 and CDR2 are SGHVS and FQNEAQ. Trimming stripped 0 bases from V and 6 bases from J, with 12 bases between. Full variable domain (missing parts from reference TRBV7-8 and TRBJ1-5): GAGVSQSPRYKVAKRGQDVALRCDPISGHVSLFWYQQALGQGPEFLTYFQNEAQLDKSGLPSDRFFAERPEGSVSTLKIQRTQQEDSAVYLCASSLASGNGQPQHFGDGTRLSIL.

This clone has just a few counts. The chain employs TRBV9 and TRBJ2-3; possibly TRBD1 for D (6 bases). Germline V gene data show CDR1 as SGDLS and CDR2 as YYNGEE. Between the trimmed V and J ends, which lost 6 bases and 5 bases, there was a span of 16 bases. The CDR3 has 14 residues. CDR3 nucleotide sequence: TGTGCCAGCACCCGGGACACTCGGGGAGATACGCAGTATTTT. Protein: CASTRDTRGDTQYF.

The chain carries TRBV9 and TRBJ2-7, with 8 bases that match TRBD2. This CDR3 spans 14 amino acids. V shed 2 bases and J 5 bases; nucleotides not matched to a gene: 6. Germline V CDR1 and CDR2: SGDLS, YYNGEE. CDR3 loop: CASSVGAGAHEQYF. The CDR3 bases are TGTGCCAGCAGCGTGGGAGCGGGAGCCCACGAGCAGTACTTC.

This clone is a singleton in its sample. The chain uses TRBV18 and TRBJ1-2, with D hard to call. CDR1 is KGHSH and CDR2 is LQKENI in the germline V gene. Trimming took 0 bases from V and 2 from J, leaving 7 bases between them. The CDR3 sequence is 14 residues long. The CDR3: CASSPPAANYGYTF. The CDR3 DNA sequence: TGTGCCAGCTCACCACCGGCGGCCAACTATGGCTACACCTTC.

The J gene is TRBJ2-2, the V gene TRBV28; 7 nucleotides agree with TRBD1. Germline values: CDR1 MDHEN, CDR2 SYDVKM. With 10 bases clipped from V and 6 bases from J, the junction kept 11 bases outside the gene matches. This CDR3 spans 14 amino acids. The CDR3 reads CATRQAGGAGELFF. Written as DNA, the CDR3 is TGTGCCACCAGGCAGGCAGGGGGTGCCGGGGAGCTGTTTTTT.

The chain carries TRBV4-1 and TRBJ1-1; D is possibly TRBD1 (6 bases). CDR3 length equals 15 residues. Trimming removed 6 bases from V and 0 bases from J, with 14 bases in between. Germline V CDR1 and CDR2: MGHRA, YSYEKL. CDR3 coding DNA: TGCGCCAGCAGTCTTACAGGGTTCATGAACACTGAAGCTTTCTTT. Its protein is CASSLTGFMNTEAFF.

This clone was counted a single time. The rearrangement links TRBV19 to TRBJ1-1; 12 nucleotides agree with TRBD1. Germline values: CDR1 LNHDA, CDR2 SQIVND (reference sequence). This CDR3 has 16 residues. V shed 7 bases and J 6 bases; nucleotides not matched to a gene: 12. DNA of the CDR3: TGTGCCAGTAATCCGGGACAGGGGGCGAGGTTCTCTGAAGCTTTCTTT. This gives the protein CASNPGQGARFSEAFF.

The chain combines TRBV9 with TRBJ2-5, with TRBD2 matching 12 bases. CDR3 length equals 14 residues. Germline values: CDR1 SGDLS, CDR2 YYNGEE. Unmatched junction bases numbered 2, after V lost 4 bases and J lost 4 bases. DNA of the CDR3: TGTGCCAGCAGCCCGGGACTAGCGGGAGAGACCCAGTACTTC. Translating gives CASSPGLAGETQYF.